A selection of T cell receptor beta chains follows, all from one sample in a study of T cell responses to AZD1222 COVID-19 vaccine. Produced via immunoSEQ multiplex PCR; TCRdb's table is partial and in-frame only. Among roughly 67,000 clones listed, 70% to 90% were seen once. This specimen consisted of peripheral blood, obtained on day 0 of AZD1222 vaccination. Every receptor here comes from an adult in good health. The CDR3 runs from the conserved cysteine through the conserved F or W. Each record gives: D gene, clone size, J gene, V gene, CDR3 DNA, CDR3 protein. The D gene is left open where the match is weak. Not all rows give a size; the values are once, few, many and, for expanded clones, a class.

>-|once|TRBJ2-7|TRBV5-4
TGTGCCAGCAGCCTGGACCCTTACGGCGGGATCTACGAGCAGTACTTC
CASSLDPYGGIYEQYF
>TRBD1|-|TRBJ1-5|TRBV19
TGTGCCAGTAGTATTATAACAGGGGATGGTCAGCCCCAGCATTTT
CASSIITGDGQPQHF
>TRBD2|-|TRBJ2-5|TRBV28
TGTGCCAGCAGTTTATCAGTTAGCGGGAGGAAAAAGACCCAGTACTTC
CASSLSVSGRKKTQYF
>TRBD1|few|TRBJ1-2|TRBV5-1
TGCGCCAGCAGCGTCCGGGACAGGGATGGCTACACCTTC
CASSVRDRDGYTF
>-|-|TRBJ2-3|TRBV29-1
TGCAGCGTTGAATACAGTAGCACAGATACGCAGTATTTT
CSVEYSSTDTQYF
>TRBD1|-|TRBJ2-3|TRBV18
TGTGCCAGCTCTCCGACCGGGACAGGCCAGGGGCGGGATACGCAGTATTTT
CASSPTGTGQGRDTQYF
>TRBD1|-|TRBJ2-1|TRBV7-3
TGTGCCAGCAGCCCTACGAGGGGGCCCAACAATGAGCAGTTCTTC
CASSPTRGPNNEQFF
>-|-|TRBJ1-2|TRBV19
TGTGCCAGTAGTATGATGGAGGGAGCTAACTATGGCTACACCTTC
CASSMMEGANYGYTF
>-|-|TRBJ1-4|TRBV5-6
TGTGCCAGCAGCCAGAGCGGCGGGGGGACTAATGAAAAACTGTTTTTT
CASSQSGGGTNEKLFF
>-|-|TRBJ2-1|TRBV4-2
TGTGCCAGCAGCCAAGTTGAGGCGGTGAGGACGTTCTTC
CASSQVEAVRTFF
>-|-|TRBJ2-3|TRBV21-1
TGTGCCAGCAGCAAAGCGTCCCTGGTAGCGAGCACAGATACGCAGTATTTT
CASSKASLVASTDTQYF
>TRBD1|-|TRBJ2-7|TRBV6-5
TGTGCCAGCAGTATCTTTAGGGGGCCCACCTACGAGCAGTACTTC
CASSIFRGPTYEQYF
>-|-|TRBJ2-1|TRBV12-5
TGTGCTAGTGGTTGGGACGTTCACCTCAATGAGCAGTTCTTC
CASGWDVHLNEQFF